This passage covers 18 T cell receptor beta chains from one sample sequenced in a study of response to subunit inactivated influenza vaccine. TCRdb reprocessed the RT-PCR reads with MiXCR, giving one entry per CDR3 protein. The sample has hundreds of thousands of distinct CDR3 sequences; around 15% are singletons. The sample in question was PBMCs from blood, obtained around two weeks before vaccination. The receptor set was obtained from a man in his forties or fifties who received an inactivated influenza vaccine.

This sequence joins TRBV15 and TRBJ2-7; TRBD1 agrees at 9 bases. V lost 0 bases and J lost 1; bases outside the gene matches: 4. Germline CDR1 is LNHNV and CDR2 is YYDKDF (reference sequence). The CDR3 contains 16 residues. The CDR3 is CATSRDHRGPSYEQYF. The CDR3 region has the DNA TGTGCCACCAGCAGAGACCACAGGGGGCCATCCTACGAGCAGTACTTC.

V usage is TRBV7-9 and J usage is TRBJ2-5, with D possibly called TRBD1 or TRBD2 (5 bases each). This CDR3 region has 15 residues. Germline V gene lookup returns CDR1 SEHNR and CDR2 FQNEAQ (reference sequence). Trimming left V 4 bases short and J 0 bases short, with 12 bases between. The CDR3 nucleotides read TGTGCCAGCAGCTCAAATCCGGGACACCAAGAGACCCAGTACTTC. Translated: CASSSNPGHQETQYF.

This clonotype appeared many times. This chain uses TRBV12-3 or TRBV12-4 with TRBJ1-2; D is ambiguous. Trimming cost V 6 bases and J 0 bases, with 14 bases left between them. This CDR3 comprises 15 residues. CDR3 nucleotides: TGTGCCAGCAGCCCCGGGGAGGTCTCTAACTATGGCTACACCTTC. It encodes CASSPGEVSNYGYTF.

This clonotype was seen a few times. The chain carries TRBV12-3 or TRBV12-4 and TRBJ1-2; D is ambiguous. Trimming took off 3 bases at V and 4 bases at J, with 9 bases between the two ends. This CDR3 is built from 13 residues. The DNA of the CDR3 is TGTGCCAGCAGTTTCGGCAGGTCCTATGGCTACACCTTC. Protein: CASSFGRSYGYTF.

V gene TRBV12-3 or TRBV12-4 combines with J gene TRBJ1-2, with a possible D match to TRBD1 (5 bases). V dropped 6 bases and J dropped 7 bases, with 9 bases sitting between them. There are 11 residues in the CDR3. CDR3 bases: TGTGCCAGCAGGAGGACATTTGGCTACACCTTC. Its translation is CASRRTFGYTF.

This chain joins TRBV4-2 and TRBJ1-1, with 7 bases lining up with TRBD1. The CDR3 extends over 15 amino acids. CDR1 LGHNA and CDR2 YNFKEQ come from the germline V gene. J was trimmed by 3 bases and V by 1 base; bases with no gene match: 5. The CDR3 DNA reads as TGTGCCAGCAGCCAAGGGACAGGTTACGACACTGAAGCTTTCTTT. This codes for CASSQGTGYDTEAFF.

This clonotype was seen more than once but under ten times. This rearrangement joins TRBV20-1 to TRBJ2-1; the match to TRBD2 covers 11 bases. Germline V gene data show CDR1 as DFQATT and CDR2 as SNEGSKA (reference sequence). The CDR3 is 13 residues long. Trimming at V came to 2 bases and at J to 8 bases, leaving 2 bases not matched to a gene. For the CDR3, the DNA is TGCAGTGCTAGAACTAGCGGGAGTGATGAGCAGTTCTTC. It specifies CSARTSGSDEQFF.

This clonotype appeared a few times. The chain carries TRBV3-1 and TRBJ2-2; 11 bases match TRBD2. The CDR3 sequence is 17 residues long. V lost 3 bases and J lost 5; bases outside the gene matches: 8. The germline CDR1 and CDR2 sequences are LGHDT and YNNKEL (reference sequence). The CDR3, as DNA: TGTGCCAGCAGCCACAATAGCGGGGGGGCCGGGACCGGGGAGCTGTTTTTT. Its protein product is CASSHNSGGAGTGELFF.

The chain combines TRBV7-8 with TRBJ2-7; D tentatively reads TRBD1 or TRBD2 (6 bases each). The germline CDR1 and CDR2 sequences are SGHVS and FQNEAQ. The CDR3 runs to 15 residues. V lost 5 bases, J lost 6 bases, and 20 bases lay in between. The CDR3 sequence: CASSEGGRVSPEQYF. In DNA form, the CDR3 reads TGTGCCAGCAGCGAGGGGGGTAGGGTCTCCCCCGAGCAGTACTTC. The whole variable domain, filled in from reference TRBV7-8 and TRBJ2-7, reads GAGVSQSPRYKVAKRGQDVALRCDPISGHVSLFWYQQALGQGPEFLTYFQNEAQLDKSGLPSDRFFAERPEGSVSTLKIQRTQQEDSAVYLCASSEGGRVSPEQYFGPGTRLTVT.

This clonotype was found a few times. The chain has TRBV3-1 and TRBJ1-1; D uncertain. Germline CDR1 and CDR2: LGHDT and YNNKEL (reference sequence). The CDR3 length is 14 residues. The V and J ends lost 6 bases and 3 bases respectively, with 14 bases between them. CDR3 residues: CASSFTPGYTEAFF. The DNA for the CDR3 is TGTGCCAGCAGTTTTACCCCGGGGTACACTGAAGCTTTCTTT.

The CDR3 loop reads CSDRTSGAALNTQYF. The CDR3 DNA reads as TGCAGCGATAGGACTAGCGGGGCTGCCCTAAATACGCAGTATTTT. The chain combines TRBV29-1 with TRBJ2-3; TRBD2 agrees at 12 bases. Germline CDR1 is SQVTM and CDR2 is ANQGSEA. The CDR3 is 15 residues long. With V trimmed by 7 bases and J by 7 bases, 12 bases remained unmatched.

The rearrangement links TRBV4-1 to TRBJ2-3; either TRBD1 or TRBD2 may supply D (6 bases each). Trimming removed 5 bases from V and 2 bases from J, with 14 bases in between. Per the germline V gene, CDR1 is MGHRA and CDR2 is YSYEKL. This CDR3 comprises 15 residues. The DNA for the CDR3 is TGCGCCAGCAGCTCTCGGGGGACACACACAGATACGCAGTATTTT. This gives the protein CASSSRGTHTDTQYF.

The chain's CDR3 is CASSKDLEQYF. For the CDR3, the DNA is TGTGCCAGCAGCAAAGACCTCGAGCAGTACTTC. The genes are TRBV7-2 and TRBJ2-7; no firm D call. Germline V gene lookup returns CDR1 SGHTA and CDR2 FQGNSA. The CDR3 contains 11 residues. Trimming took off 5 bases at V and 6 bases at J, with 8 bases between the two ends.

The chain recombines TRBV7-9 with TRBJ1-2; 7 positions agree with TRBD1. Trimming cost V 5 bases and J 4 bases; bases outside gene matches: 7. The CDR3 covers 14 residues. Germline V lookup: CDR1 SEHNR, CDR2 FQNEAQ (reference sequence). CDR3 nucleotide sequence: TGTGCCAGCAGCCAACCAGACAGGGCCTATGGCTACACCTTC. This gives the protein CASSQPDRAYGYTF. The full variable domain, with the rest looked up from reference TRBV7-9 and TRBJ1-2, is DTGVSQNPRHKITKRGQNVTFRCDPISEHNRLYWYRQTLGQGPEFLTYFQNEAQLEKSRLLSDRFSAERPKGSFSTLEIQRTEQGDSAMYLCASSQPDRAYGYTFGSGTRLTVV.

The table lists this clonotype with a few counts. The gene calls are TRBV5-4 and TRBJ2-7, with D perhaps matching TRBD2 (6 bases). V dropped 4 bases and J dropped 3 bases, with 11 bases sitting between them. This CDR3 contains 13 residues. From germline, CDR1 is SGHNT and CDR2 YYREEE (reference sequence). CDR3 protein: CASSRDFDYEQYF. Written as DNA, the CDR3 is TGTGCCAGCAGCCGGGACTTCGACTACGAGCAGTACTTC.

This chain connects TRBV4-3 to TRBJ2-1; 9 bases line up with TRBD2. Per germline, CDR1 LGHNA and CDR2 YSLEER. V dropped 0 bases and J dropped 7; count of bases not matched to a gene: 7. This CDR3 is 16 amino acids long. The CDR3 DNA reads TGCGCCAGCAGCCAAGATAGGGCGGGAGGGCCGAATGAGCAGTTCTTC. The encoded protein is CASSQDRAGGPNEQFF.

This clonotype was counted only a few times. The rearrangement joins TRBV28 to TRBJ2-5; D may be TRBD1 (6 bases). Trimming took off 6 bases at V and 2 bases at J, with 13 bases between the two ends. Germline V gives CDR1 MDHEN, CDR2 SYDVKM. The CDR3 covers 14 residues. CDR3 nucleotides: TGTGCCAGCAGATCACAGGGTCCGCAAGAGACCCAGTACTTC. Its translation is CASRSQGPQETQYF.

In DNA form, the CDR3 reads TGTGCCAGCAGTTTATTCTGGGGGTCGGGTGGAGAGACCCAGTACTTC. Encoded protein: CASSLFWGSGGETQYF. The chain carries TRBV12-3 or TRBV12-4 and TRBJ2-5; D is possibly TRBD1 or TRBD2 (5 bases each). Deletions cut 2 bases from V and 4 bases from J, with 17 bases between. The CDR3 sequence is 16 residues long.